These 8 T cell receptor beta chains share one sample of origin, sequenced in a study of prognosis after radiotherapy for stage I lung cancer. Genomic DNA provided the template from which TCR beta CDR3 was amplified by two-round multiplex PCR. Gene-specific TRBV and TRBJ primers were used in PCR round one. TCRdb called the multiplex PCR reads again in MiXCR, with one record for every CDR3 protein. The sample shows some 30,000 distinct CDR3 sequences, 48% of them seen only once. This specimen was PBMCs, taken before or after stereotactic body radiation therapy (not recorded which). These receptors were obtained from a donor older than 45 with non-small cell lung cancer.

This clonotype has at least ten counts. The chain links TRBV7-2 to TRBJ2-5; D is tentatively TRBD1 or TRBD2 (6 bases each). V lost 5 bases and J lost 5, with 12 bases in between. Germline V gene sequence: CDR1 SGHTA, CDR2 FQGNSA. The CDR3 covers 13 residues. CDR3 in amino acids: CASSRSGAETQYF. DNA for the CDR3: TGTGCCAGCAGCCGATCGGGGGCCGAGACCCAGTACTTC.

Remarks on this clonotype: One base separates it from a far larger clone, so it is likely a read error. The V gene is TRBV6-8, the J gene TRBJ2-1, with D uncertain. CDR3 length equals 13 residues. Germline lookup yields CDR1 MNHGY and CDR2 SAAAGT. The V and J ends lost 7 bases and 9 bases respectively, with 16 bases between them. DNA for the CDR3: TGTGCCAGCATCCTGCGTAATCCTGGTGAGCAGTTCTTC. Its translation: CASILRNPGEQFF.

This clonotype was recorded at least ten times. The chain combines TRBV11-2 with TRBJ2-1, with 7 bases fitting TRBD2. This CDR3 comprises 14 residues. After removal of 5 bases from V and 9 bases from J, the junction contained 10 bases not matched to a gene. Germline V gives CDR1 SGHAT, CDR2 FQNNGV. This CDR3 is CASSPPGRECEQFF. The CDR3 nucleotides are TGTGCCAGCAGCCCCCCAGGGCGGGAGTGTGAGCAGTTCTTC.

The chain has TRBV7-9 and TRBJ2-2, with D maybe TRBD2 (6 bases). Trimming took 1 base from V and 4 from J, leaving 13 bases between them. This CDR3 spans 16 amino acids. Germline assignment: CDR1 SEHNR and CDR2 FQNEAQ (reference sequence). CDR3 DNA sequence: TGTGCCAGCAGCTTAGTACTATCGGGAGTCACCGGGGAGCTGTTTTTT. Its translation is CASSLVLSGVTGELFF. Based on the CDR3 plus reference TRBV7-9 and TRBJ2-2, the full variable domain is DTGVSQNPRHKITKRGQNVTFRCDPISEHNRLYWYRQTLGQGPEFLTYFQNEAQLEKSRLLSDRFSAERPKGSFSTLEIQRTEQGDSAMYLCASSLVLSGVTGELFFGEGSRLTVL.

This clonotype was seen just once. The chain combines TRBV5-1 with TRBJ2-2; no clear D. This CDR3 is built from 14 residues. Trimming cost V 2 bases and J 2 bases, with 7 bases left between them. Germline CDR1 is SGHRS and CDR2 is YFSETQ. The CDR3: CASSFSGNTGELFF. The CDR3 bases are TGCGCCAGCAGCTTTTCAGGAAACACCGGGGAGCTGTTTTTT.

In this sample, this clonotype turned up once. The chain employs TRBV7-2 and TRBJ2-1; 7 bases fit TRBD2. Germline V lookup: CDR1 SGHTA, CDR2 FQGNSA. The CDR3 spans 14 residues. V lost 2 bases, J lost 8 bases, and 6 bases stayed unmatched. CDR3 nucleotide sequence: TGTGCCAGCAGCTTACGCGGGAGTCTCTATGAGCAGTTCTTC. Translated, it gives CASSLRGSLYEQFF.

V usage is TRBV15 and J usage is TRBJ2-2, with D perhaps matching TRBD2 (5 bases). Trimming took 6 bases from V and 11 from J, leaving 16 bases between them. In germline, CDR1 is LNHNV, CDR2 YYDKDF (reference sequence). The CDR3 totals 13 residues. CDR3 amino acids: CATRRDLYGELFF. Here the CDR3 DNA reads TGTGCCACCAGACGGGATTTGTACGGCGAGCTGTTTTTT.

The chain uses TRBV6-1 and TRBJ1-1; 9 bases are shared with TRBD1. The CDR3 totals 18 residues. Unmatched junction bases numbered 16, after V lost 5 bases and J lost 3 bases. Germline-derived CDR1 and CDR2 are MNHNS and SASEGT. Written as DNA, the CDR3 is TGTGCCAGCAGTACCCTCATTGGGACAGGGCGCGTTTACACTGAAGCTTTCTTT. This codes for CASSTLIGTGRVYTEAFF.